These T cell receptor beta chains were read from a single sample in a study of T cells expressing NK-cell markers. TCRdb re-called the 5' RACE reads and shows each CDR3 protein once, DNA omitted. The sample data list some 390,000 distinct CDR3 sequences. Sequenced material: blood T cells: a sorted CD56 or NKG2C T cell subset, CD4+ or CD8+ T cells, or bulk PBMC T cells (not recorded which). The receptor set was obtained from a woman in her 50s in good health. Each CDR3 is given with its conserved first and last residue.

J,V,CDR3
TRBJ2-1,TRBV25-1,CASSERQGQAGVLRFNEQFF
TRBJ1-2,TRBV3-1,CASSLGGGAYGYTF
TRBJ2-5,TRBV4-1,CASSRTPGQRTETQYF
TRBJ2-3,TRBV6-1,CASSESIGSTDTQYF
TRBJ2-3,TRBV6-1,CASSRGRGNTDTQYF
TRBJ2-1,TRBV4-2,CASSQGGGSTHEQFF
TRBJ1-6,TRBV12-3/TRBV12-4,CASSPRGDGRSPLHF
TRBJ2-2,TRBV7-9,CASSFTTVNTGELFF
TRBJ1-6,TRBV5-1,CASSFTRQPAPLHF
TRBJ2-7,TRBV20-1,CSARSPSGLYEQYF
TRBJ2-7,TRBV20-1,CSAQDRYSYEQYF
TRBJ2-3,TRBV7-2,CASSLAQGLAGGTTDTQYF
TRBJ2-5,TRBV10-1,CASSEGQGVKTQYF
TRBJ2-7,TRBV5-5,CASSGLRTMGSYEQYF
TRBJ2-1,TRBV3-1,CASSQWQGVTYNEQFF
TRBJ2-3,TRBV3-1,CASSQAARLPTQYF
TRBJ2-5,TRBV7-7,CASSPRPGLVETQYF
TRBJ2-7,TRBV7-2,CASSLNPGKGEQYF
TRBJ2-2,TRBV7-6,CASSLRGGASGSLKYTGELFF
TRBJ2-1,TRBV5-1,CASGEAGEPYNEQFF
TRBJ1-1,TRBV5-1,CASSLGDRYTEAFF
TRBJ2-5,TRBV7-9,CASSPIAGGQETQYF
TRBJ2-1,TRBV11-2,CASSFLGVSRFPNEQFF
TRBJ2-1,TRBV20-1,CSARDRRGSGGGRTNEQFF